This T cell receptor (beta chain) came from a study of CD8 T cells in Susac syndrome. Study outcomes and limitations: Regarding the TCR sequencing and HLA analysis, the study admitted that a relatively small number of individuals were involved.

As regards this clonotype: Its antigen is unidentified.

A quantity of about 0.5 to 1 ug RNA underwent reverse transcription using random hexamers. The authors amplified TCR beta CDR3 across 54 Vbeta and 13 Jbeta using immunoSEQ multiplex PCR. TCRdb re-derived calls from the immunoSEQ multiplex PCR reads in MiXCR, one entry per CDR3 protein. The sample has 90,000 to 150,000 distinct CDR3 sequences; 80% to 95% are singletons. From germline, CDR1 is SGHRS and CDR2 YFSETQ. V lost 0 bases and J 5 bases, leaving 14 bases between the germline ends. CDR3 length equals 15 residues. Sequenced input: CD4+ T cells from PBMCs. The V call is TRBV5-1, the J call TRBJ1-2; D unresolved. This clonotype was obtained from a human donor in good health. The CDR3 DNA is TGCGCCAGCAGCTTGGAGCTTCAAAGTGGGTATGGCTACACCTTC. Its protein product is CASSLELQSGYGYTF.